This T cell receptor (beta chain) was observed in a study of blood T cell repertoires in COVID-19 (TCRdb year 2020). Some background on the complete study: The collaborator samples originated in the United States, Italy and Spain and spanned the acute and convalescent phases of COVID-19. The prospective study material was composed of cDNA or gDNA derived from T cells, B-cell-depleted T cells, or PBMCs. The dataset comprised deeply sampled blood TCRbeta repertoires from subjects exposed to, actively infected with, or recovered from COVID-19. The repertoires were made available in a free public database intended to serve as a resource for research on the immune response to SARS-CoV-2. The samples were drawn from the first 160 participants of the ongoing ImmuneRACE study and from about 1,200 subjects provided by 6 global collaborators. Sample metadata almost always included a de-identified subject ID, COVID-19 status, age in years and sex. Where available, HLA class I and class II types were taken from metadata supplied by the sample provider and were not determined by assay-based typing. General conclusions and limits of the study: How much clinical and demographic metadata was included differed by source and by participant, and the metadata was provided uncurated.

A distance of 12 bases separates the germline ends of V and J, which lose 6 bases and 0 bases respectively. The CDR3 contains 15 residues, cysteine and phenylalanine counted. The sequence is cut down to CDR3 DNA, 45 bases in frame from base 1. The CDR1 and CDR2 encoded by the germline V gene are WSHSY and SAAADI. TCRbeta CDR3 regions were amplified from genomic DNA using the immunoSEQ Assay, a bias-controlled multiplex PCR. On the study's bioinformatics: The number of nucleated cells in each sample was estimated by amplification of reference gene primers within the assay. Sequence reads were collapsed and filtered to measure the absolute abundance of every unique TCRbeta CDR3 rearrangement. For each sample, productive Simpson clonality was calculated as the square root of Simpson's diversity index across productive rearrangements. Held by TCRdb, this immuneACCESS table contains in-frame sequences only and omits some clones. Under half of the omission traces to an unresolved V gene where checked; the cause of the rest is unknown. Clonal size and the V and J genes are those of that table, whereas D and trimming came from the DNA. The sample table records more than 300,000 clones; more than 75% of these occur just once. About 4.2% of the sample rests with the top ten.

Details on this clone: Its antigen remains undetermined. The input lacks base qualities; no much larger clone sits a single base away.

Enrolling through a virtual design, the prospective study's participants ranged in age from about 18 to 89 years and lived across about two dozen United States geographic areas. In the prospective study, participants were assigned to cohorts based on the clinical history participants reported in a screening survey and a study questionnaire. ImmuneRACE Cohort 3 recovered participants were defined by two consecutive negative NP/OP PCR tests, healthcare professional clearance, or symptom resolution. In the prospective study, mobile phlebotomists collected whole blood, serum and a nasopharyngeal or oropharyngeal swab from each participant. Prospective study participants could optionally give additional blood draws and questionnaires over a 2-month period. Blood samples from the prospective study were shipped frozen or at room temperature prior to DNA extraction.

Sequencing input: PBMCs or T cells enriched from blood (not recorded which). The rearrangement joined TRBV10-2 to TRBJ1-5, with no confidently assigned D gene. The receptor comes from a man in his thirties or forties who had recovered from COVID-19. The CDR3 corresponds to CASSAGAGSNQPQHF. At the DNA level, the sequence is TGCGCCAGCAGCGCAGGTGCAGGTAGCAATCAGCCCCAGCATTTT.